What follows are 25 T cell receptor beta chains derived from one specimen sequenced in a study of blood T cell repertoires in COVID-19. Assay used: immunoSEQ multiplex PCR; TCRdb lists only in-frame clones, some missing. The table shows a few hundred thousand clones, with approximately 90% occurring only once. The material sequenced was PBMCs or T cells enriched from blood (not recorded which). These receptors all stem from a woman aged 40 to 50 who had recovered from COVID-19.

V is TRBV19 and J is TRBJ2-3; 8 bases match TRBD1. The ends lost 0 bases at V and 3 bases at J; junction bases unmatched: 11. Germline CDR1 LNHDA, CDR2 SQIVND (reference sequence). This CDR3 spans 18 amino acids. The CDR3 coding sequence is TGTGCCAGTAGTATAGATCTTTCGGACAGGGTGGTGACAGATACGCAGTATTTT. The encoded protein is CASSIDLSDRVVTDTQYF.

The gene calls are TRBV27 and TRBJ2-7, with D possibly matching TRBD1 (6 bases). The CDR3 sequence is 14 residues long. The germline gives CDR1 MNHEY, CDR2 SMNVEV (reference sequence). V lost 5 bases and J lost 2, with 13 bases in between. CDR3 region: CASSLNRVAYEQYF. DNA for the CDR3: TGTGCCAGCAGTCTAAACAGGGTGGCCTACGAGCAGTACTTC.

The CDR3 DNA is TGTGCCAGCAGTGGGGGGACAGGGTCGGGTACAAGTCGCAATCAGCCCCAGCATTTT. This gives the protein CASSGGTGSGTSRNQPQHF. The chain uses TRBV28 and TRBJ1-5; TRBD1 matches 9 bases. The germline CDR1 and CDR2 sequences are MDHEN and SYDVKM. The CDR3 runs to 19 residues. The trim removed 5 bases at V and 2 bases at J, leaving 16 bases unmatched.

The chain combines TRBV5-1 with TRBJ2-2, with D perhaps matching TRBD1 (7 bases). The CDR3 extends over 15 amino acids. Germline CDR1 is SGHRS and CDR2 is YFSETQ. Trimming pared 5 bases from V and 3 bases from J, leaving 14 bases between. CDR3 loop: CASRAGQMYTGELFF. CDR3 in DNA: TGCGCCAGCAGGGCGGGACAGATGTACACCGGGGAGCTGTTTTTT.

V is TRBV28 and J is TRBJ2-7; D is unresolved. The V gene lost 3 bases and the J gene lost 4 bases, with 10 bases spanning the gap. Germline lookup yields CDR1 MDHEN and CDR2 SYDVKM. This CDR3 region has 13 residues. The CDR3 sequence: CASSLVQTYEQYF. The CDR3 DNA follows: TGTGCCAGCAGTTTGGTACAGACGTACGAGCAGTACTTC.

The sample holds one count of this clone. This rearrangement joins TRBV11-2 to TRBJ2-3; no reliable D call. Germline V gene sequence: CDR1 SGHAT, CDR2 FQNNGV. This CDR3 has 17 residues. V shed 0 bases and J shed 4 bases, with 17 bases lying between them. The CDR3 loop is CASSLDLVWVAADTQYF. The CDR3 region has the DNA TGTGCCAGCAGCTTAGATCTCGTGTGGGTGGCGGCAGATACGCAGTATTTT.

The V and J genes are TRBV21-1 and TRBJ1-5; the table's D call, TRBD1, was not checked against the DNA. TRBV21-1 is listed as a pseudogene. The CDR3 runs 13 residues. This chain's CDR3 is CASSNESGQPQHF. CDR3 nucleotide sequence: TGTGCCAGCAGCAACGAATCAGGTCAGCCCCAGCATTTT.

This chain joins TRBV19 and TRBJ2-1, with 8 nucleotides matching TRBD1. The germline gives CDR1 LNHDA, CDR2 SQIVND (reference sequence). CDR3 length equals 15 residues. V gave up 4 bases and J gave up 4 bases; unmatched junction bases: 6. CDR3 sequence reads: CASSRGQAAYNEQFF. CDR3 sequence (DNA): TGTGCCAGTAGTAGGGGACAGGCCGCATACAATGAGCAGTTCTTC. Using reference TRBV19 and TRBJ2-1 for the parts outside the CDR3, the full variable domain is DGGITQSPKYLFRKEGQNVTLSCEQNLNHDAMYWYRQDPGQGLRLIYYSQIVNDFQKGDIAEGYSVSREKKESFPLTVTSAQKNPTAFYLCASSRGQAAYNEQFFGPGTRLTVL.

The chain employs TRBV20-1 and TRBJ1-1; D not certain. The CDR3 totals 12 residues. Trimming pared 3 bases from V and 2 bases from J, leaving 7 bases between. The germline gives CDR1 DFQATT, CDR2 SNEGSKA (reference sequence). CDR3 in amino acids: CSASYTNTEAFF. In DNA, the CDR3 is TGCAGTGCTAGTTACACCAACACTGAAGCTTTCTTT.

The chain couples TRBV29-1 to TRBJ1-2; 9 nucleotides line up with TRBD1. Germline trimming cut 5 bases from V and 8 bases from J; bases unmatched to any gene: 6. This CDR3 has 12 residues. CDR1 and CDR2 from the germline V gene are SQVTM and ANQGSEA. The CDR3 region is CSVLTGGLGYTF. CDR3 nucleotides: TGCAGCGTTCTAACAGGGGGCTTGGGCTACACCTTC.

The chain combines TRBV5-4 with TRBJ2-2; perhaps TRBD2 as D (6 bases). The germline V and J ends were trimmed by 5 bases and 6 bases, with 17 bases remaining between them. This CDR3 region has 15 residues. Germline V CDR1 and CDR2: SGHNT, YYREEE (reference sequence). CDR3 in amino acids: CASSERGGVPGELFF. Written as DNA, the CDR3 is TGTGCCAGCAGTGAAAGGGGAGGAGTTCCCGGGGAGCTGTTTTTT.

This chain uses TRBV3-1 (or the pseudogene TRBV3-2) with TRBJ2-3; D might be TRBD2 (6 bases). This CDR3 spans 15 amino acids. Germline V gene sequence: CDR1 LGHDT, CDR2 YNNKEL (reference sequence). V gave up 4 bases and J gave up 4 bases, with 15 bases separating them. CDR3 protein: CASSPTSLSADTQYF. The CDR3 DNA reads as TGTGCCAGCAGCCCTACTAGCCTCTCCGCAGATACGCAGTATTTT.

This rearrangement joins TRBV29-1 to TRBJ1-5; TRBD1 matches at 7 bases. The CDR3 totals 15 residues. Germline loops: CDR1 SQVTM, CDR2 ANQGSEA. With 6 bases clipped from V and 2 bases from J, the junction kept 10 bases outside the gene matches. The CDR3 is CSVTTGPAGNQPQHF. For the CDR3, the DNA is TGCAGCGTGACGACAGGGCCCGCGGGCAATCAGCCCCAGCATTTT.

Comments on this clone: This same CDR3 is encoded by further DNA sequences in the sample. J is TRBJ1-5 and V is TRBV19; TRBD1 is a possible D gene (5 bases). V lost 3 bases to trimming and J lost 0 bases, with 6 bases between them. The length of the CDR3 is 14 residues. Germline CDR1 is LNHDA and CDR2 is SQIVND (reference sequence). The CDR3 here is CASSIGHSNQPQHF. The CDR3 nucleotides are TGTGCCAGTAGTATCGGACATAGCAATCAGCCCCAGCATTTT.

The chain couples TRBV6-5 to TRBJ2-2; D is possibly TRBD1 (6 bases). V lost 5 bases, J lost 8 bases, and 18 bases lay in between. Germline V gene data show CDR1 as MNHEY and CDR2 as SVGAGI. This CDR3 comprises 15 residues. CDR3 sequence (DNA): TGTGCCAGCAGTCCCCGGCAGGGGTTTGCGGGGGAGCTGTTTTTT. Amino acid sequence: CASSPRQGFAGELFF.

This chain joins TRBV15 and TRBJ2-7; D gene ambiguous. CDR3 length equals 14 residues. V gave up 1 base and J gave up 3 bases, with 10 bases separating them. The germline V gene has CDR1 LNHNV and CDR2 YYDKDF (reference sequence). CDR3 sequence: CATSRVLLDYEQYF. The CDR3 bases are TGTGCCACCAGCAGAGTTCTATTAGACTACGAGCAGTACTTC.

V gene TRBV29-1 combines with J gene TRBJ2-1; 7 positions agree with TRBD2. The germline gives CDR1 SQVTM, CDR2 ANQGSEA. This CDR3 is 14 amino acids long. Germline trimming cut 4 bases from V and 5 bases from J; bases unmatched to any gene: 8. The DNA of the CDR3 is TGCAGCGTTGTTGGACTAGATACACACAATGAGCAGTTCTTC. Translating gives CSVVGLDTHNEQFF.

DNA for the CDR3: TGTGCCAGCAGCGAATATAGCGGGAGTGCTGGAGAGCAGTTCTTC. This translates into CASSEYSGSAGEQFF. The chain carries TRBV9 and TRBJ2-1; 9 bases agree with TRBD2. The CDR3 is 15 amino acids. Germline CDR1 SGDLS, CDR2 YYNGEE. The ends lost 3 bases at V and 10 bases at J; junction bases unmatched: 11.

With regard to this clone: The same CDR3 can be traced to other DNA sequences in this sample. As DNA, the CDR3 is TGTGCCAGCAGTTACGCTTCGAGTCGGGGGGGAAATGAAGCTTTCTTT. It is translated as CASSYASSRGGNEAFF. V usage is TRBV6-5 and J usage is TRBJ1-1; D is perhaps TRBD1 (5 bases). The CDR3 contains 16 residues. Trimming shortened V by 2 bases and J by 7 bases, and 20 bases separated the two germline ends. Germline lookup yields CDR1 MNHEY and CDR2 SVGAGI.

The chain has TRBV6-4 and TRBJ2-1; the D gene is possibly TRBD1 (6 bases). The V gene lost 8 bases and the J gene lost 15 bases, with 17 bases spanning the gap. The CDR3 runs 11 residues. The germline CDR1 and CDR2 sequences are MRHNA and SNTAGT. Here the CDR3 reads CASRSGQVWFF. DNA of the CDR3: TGTGCCAGCCGTTCGGGACAAGTATGGTTCTTC.

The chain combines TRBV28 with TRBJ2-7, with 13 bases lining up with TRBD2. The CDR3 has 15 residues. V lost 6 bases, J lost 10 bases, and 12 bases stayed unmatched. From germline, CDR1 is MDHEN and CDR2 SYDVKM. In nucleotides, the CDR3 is TGTGCCAGCAGCTTGACTAGCGGGGGGCGTGGGGAACAGTACTTC. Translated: CASSLTSGGRGEQYF.

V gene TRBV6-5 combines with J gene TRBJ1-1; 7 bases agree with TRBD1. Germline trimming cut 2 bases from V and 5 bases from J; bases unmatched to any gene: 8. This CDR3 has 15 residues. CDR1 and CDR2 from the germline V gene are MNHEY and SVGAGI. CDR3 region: CASSYLRGGGTEAFF. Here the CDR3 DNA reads TGTGCCAGCAGTTACCTCAGAGGGGGCGGGACTGAAGCTTTCTTT.

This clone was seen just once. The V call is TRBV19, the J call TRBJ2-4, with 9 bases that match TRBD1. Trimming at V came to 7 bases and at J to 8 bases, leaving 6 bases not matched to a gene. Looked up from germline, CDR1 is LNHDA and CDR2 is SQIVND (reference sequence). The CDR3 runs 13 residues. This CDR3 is CASKRGQGHIQYF. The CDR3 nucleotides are TGTGCCAGTAAACGCGGACAGGGGCACATTCAGTACTTC.

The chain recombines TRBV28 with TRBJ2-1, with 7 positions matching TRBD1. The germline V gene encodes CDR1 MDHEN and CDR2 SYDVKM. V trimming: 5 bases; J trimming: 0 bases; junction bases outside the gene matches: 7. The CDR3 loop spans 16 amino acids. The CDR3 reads CASSHRGRTSYNEQFF. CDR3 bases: TGTGCCAGCAGTCACAGGGGTCGGACCTCCTACAATGAGCAGTTCTTC. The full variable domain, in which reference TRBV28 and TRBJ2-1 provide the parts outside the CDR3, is DVKVTQSSRYLVKRTGEKVFLECVQDMDHENMFWYRQDPGLGLRLIYFSYDVKMKEKGDIPEGYSVSREKKERFSLILESASTNQTSMYLCASSHRGRTSYNEQFFGPGTRLTVL.

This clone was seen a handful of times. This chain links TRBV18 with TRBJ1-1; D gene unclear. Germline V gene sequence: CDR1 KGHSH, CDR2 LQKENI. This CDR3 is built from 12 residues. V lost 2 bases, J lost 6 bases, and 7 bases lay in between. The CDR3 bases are TGTGCCAGCTCACCAACTACGGCTGAAGCTTTCTTT. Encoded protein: CASSPTTAEAFF.